This is a list of T cell receptor beta chains from one sample in a study of regulatory T cells in long-lasting Graves disease. TCRdb used MiXCR to reprocess the multiplex PCR reads, holding one entry per CDR3 protein. The sample contains about 350,000 distinct CDR3 sequences, approximately 16% of which appear only once. This sample also belongs to another study, concerning T cells in Graves' hyperthyroidism and ophthalmopathy.

The material was peripheral blood mononuclear cells (PBMCs), obtained at new diagnosis, from a patient treated with antithyroid drugs. These receptors came from a man aged 35 to 55 with Graves disease. Each CDR3 is given with its conserved first and last residue. Size values are once, few and many counts, or a class for expanded clones, and some rows have none.

abundance	j_gene	v_gene	CDR3aa
many	TRBJ1-5	TRBV5-1	CASRWDSNQPQHF
few	TRBJ2-1	TRBV6-2/TRBV6-3	CASSEGGNEQFF
-	TRBJ1-3	TRBV12-3/TRBV12-4	CASYRGSGNTIYF
many	TRBJ2-7	TRBV2	CASSELGGGNAEQYF
-	TRBJ2-6	TRBV4-3	CASSRLLAGVHSGANVLTF
many	TRBJ2-1	TRBV7-2	CASSPTLAGLYNEQFF
-	TRBJ2-5	TRBV4-3	CASSQDLVRTGIETQYF
-	TRBJ1-3	TRBV4-3	CASSPGRQPGNTIYF
many	TRBJ2-3	TRBV12-3/TRBV12-4	CASSPGGRTDTQYF
few	TRBJ2-2	TRBV4-2	CASSQDRGLNTGELFF
-	TRBJ2-4	TRBV5-1	CASSLGPRGAKNIQYF
many	TRBJ2-3	TRBV7-2	CASSSRGLDTQYF
-	TRBJ1-4	TRBV10-3	CAISGGQNNEKLFF